Sequencing of this T cell receptor beta chain was carried out in a study of T-cell memory formation after mild COVID-19. Notes on the study in general: The study detected some responding clones in pre-infection memory, suggesting cross-reactive memory joined. Researchers report contracting CD4+ clones mostly in CM and EM, with CD8+ clones in EMRA. There was no confirmation that second-wave clones peaking on day 37 were SARS-CoV-2 specific.

This clonotype was counted between two and nine times. Its antigen is still unknown. The germline CDR1 and CDR2 sequences are LNHDA and SQIVND (reference sequence). The ends lost 6 bases at V and 3 bases at J; junction bases unmatched: 6. The CDR3 covers 14 residues. TCRdb re-analysed the 5' RACE reads in MiXCR, keeping a single row per CDR3 protein. The table lists 250,000 to 300,000 distinct CDR3 sequences, around 15% of them singletons, with around a fifth in the top ten. The V call is TRBV19, the J call TRBJ1-2; TRBD1 matches at 8 bases. The origin of this receptor is a man aged 18 to 35 who had mild COVID-19 (a few samples of this study predate the infection). Cell type and time point are not known. The sequenced material came from PBMCs or a T cell subset sorted from them (not recorded which). The chain's CDR3 is CASSWGQADYGYTF. The DNA of the CDR3 is TGTGCCAGTAGCTGGGGACAGGCGGACTATGGCTACACCTTC.